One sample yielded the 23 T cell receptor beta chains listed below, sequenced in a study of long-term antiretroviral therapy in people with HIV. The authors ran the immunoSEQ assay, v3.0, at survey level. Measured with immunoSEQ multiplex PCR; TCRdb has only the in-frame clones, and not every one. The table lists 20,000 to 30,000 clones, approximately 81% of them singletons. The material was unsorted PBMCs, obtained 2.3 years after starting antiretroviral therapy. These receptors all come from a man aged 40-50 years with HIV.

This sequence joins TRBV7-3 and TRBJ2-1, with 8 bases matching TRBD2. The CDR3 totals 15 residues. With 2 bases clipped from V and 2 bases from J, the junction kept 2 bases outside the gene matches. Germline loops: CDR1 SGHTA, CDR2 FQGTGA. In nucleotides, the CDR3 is TGTGCCAGCAGCTTACGGGGGGGCCCCTACAATGAGCAGTTCTTC. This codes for CASSLRGGPYNEQFF.

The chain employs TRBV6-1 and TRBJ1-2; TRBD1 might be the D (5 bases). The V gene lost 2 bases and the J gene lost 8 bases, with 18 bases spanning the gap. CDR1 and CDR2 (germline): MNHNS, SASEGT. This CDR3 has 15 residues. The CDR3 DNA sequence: TGTGCCAGCAGTGAAATCTGGGGACTTCTTTGGGGCTACACCTTC. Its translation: CASSEIWGLLWGYTF.

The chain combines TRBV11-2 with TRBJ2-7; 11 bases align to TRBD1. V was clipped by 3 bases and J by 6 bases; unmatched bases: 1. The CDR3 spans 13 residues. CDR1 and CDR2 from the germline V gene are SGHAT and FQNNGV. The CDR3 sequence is CASSFGTGGEQYF. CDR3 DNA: TGTGCCAGCAGCTTTGGGACAGGGGGCGAGCAGTACTTC.

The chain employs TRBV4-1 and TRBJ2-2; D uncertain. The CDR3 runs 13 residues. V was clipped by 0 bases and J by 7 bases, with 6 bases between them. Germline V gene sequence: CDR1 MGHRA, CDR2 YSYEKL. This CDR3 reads CASSQDPFGELFF. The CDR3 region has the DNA TGCGCCAGCAGCCAAGACCCCTTCGGGGAGCTGTTTTTT.

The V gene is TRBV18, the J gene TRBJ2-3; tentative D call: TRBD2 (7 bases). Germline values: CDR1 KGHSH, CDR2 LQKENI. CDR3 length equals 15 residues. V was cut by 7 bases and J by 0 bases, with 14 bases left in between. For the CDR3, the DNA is TGTGCCAGCTGGGGGGGCCGGGGCAGCACAGATACGCAGTATTTT. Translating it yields CASWGGRGSTDTQYF.

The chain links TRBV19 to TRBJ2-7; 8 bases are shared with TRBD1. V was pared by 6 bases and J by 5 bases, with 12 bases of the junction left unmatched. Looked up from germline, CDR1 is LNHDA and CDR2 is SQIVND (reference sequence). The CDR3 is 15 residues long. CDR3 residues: CASRSPGQAPHEQYF. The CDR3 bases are TGTGCCAGTAGAAGCCCGGGACAGGCCCCGCACGAGCAGTACTTC. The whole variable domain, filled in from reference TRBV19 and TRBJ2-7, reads DGGITQSPKYLFRKEGQNVTLSCEQNLNHDAMYWYRQDPGQGLRLIYYSQIVNDFQKGDIAEGYSVSREKKESFPLTVTSAQKNPTAFYLCASRSPGQAPHEQYFGPGTRLTVT.

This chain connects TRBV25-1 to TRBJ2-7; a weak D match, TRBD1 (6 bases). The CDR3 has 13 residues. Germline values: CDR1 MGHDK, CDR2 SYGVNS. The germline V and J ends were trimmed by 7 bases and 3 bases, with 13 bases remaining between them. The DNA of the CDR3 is TGTGCCAGCACCGGGCAGGGGTTCTACGAGCAGTACTTC. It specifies CASTGQGFYEQYF.

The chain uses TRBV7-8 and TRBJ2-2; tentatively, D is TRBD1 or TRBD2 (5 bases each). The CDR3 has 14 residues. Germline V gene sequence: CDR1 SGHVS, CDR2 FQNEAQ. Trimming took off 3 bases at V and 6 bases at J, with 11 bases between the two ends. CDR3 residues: CASSFGAGSGELFF. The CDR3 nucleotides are TGTGCCAGCAGCTTCGGGGCAGGGTCCGGGGAGCTGTTTTTT. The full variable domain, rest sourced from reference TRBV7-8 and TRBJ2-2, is GAGVSQSPRYKVAKRGQDVALRCDPISGHVSLFWYQQALGQGPEFLTYFQNEAQLDKSGLPSDRFFAERPEGSVSTLKIQRTQQEDSAVYLCASSFGAGSGELFFGEGSRLTVL.

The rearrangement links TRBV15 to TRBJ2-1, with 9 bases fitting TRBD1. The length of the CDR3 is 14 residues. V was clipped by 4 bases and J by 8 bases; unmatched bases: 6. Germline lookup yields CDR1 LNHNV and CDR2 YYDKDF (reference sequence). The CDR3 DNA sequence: TGTGCCACCAGCACCCGACAGGGGGGGGATGAGCAGTTCTTC. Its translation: CATSTRQGGDEQFF.

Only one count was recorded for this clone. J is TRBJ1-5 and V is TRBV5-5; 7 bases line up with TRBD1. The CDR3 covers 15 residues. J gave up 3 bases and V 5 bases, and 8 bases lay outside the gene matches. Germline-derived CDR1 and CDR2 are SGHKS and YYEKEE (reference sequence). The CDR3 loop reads CASSTGTDFNQPQHF. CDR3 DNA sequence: TGTGCCAGCAGTACCGGGACAGACTTCAATCAGCCCCAGCATTTT.

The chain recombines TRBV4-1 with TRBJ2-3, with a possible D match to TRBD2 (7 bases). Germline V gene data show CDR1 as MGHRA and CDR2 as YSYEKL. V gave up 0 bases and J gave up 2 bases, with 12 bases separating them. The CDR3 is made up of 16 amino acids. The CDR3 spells CASSQEWRGLTDTQYF. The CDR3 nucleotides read TGCGCCAGCAGCCAAGAATGGCGGGGGCTCACAGATACGCAGTATTTT.

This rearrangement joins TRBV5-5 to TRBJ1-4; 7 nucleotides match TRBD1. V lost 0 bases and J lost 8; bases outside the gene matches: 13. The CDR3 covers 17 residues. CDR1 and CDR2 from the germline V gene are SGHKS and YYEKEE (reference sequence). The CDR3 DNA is TGTGCCAGCAGCTTGGCAACCTCCGGGACAGTAGGAGAAAAACTGTTTTTT. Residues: CASSLATSGTVGEKLFF.

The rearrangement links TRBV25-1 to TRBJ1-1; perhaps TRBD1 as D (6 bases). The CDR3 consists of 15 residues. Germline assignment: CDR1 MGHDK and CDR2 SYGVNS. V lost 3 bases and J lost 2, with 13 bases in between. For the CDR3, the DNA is TGTGCCAGCAGTGAGCCGGACAGACCTAACACTGAAGCTTTCTTT. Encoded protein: CASSEPDRPNTEAFF. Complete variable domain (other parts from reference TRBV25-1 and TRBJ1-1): EADIYQTPRYLVIGTGKKITLECSQTMGHDKMYWYQQDPGMELHLIHYSYGVNSTEKGDLSSESTVSRIRTEHFPLTLESARPSHTSQYLCASSEPDRPNTEAFFGQGTRLTVV.

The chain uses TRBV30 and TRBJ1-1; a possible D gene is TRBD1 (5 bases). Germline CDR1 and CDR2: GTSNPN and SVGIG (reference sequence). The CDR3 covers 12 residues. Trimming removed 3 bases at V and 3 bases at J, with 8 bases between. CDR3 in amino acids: CAWRGGDTEAFF. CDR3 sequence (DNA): TGTGCCTGGAGGGGGGGGGACACTGAAGCTTTCTTT.

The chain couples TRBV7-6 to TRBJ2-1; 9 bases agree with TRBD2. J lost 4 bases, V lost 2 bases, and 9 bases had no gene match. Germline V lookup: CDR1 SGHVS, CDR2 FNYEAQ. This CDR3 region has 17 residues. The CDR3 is CASSLSGRGLAYNEQFF. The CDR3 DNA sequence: TGTGCCAGCAGCTTATCGGGCAGGGGACTAGCTTACAATGAGCAGTTCTTC.

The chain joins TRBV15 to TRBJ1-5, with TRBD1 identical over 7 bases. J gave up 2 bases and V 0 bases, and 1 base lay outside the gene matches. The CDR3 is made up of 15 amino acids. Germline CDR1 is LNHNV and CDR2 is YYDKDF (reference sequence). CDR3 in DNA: TGTGCCACCAGCAGAGAAACAGGGGGCAATCAGCCCCAGCATTTT. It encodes CATSRETGGNQPQHF.

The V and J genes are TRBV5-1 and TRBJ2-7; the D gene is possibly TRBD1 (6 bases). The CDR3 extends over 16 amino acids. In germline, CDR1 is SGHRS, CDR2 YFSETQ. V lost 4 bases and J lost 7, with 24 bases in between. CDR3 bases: TGCGCCAGCAGCGCCGACCCCGGGACATGGGGTTGGGAGCAGTACTTC. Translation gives CASSADPGTWGWEQYF.

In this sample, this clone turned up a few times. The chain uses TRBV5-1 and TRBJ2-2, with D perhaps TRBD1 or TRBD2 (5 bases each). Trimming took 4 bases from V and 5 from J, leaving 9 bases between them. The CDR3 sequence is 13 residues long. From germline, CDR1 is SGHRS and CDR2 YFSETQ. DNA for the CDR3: TGCGCCAGCAGCGTGGGACGGACCGGGGAGCTGTTTTTT. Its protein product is CASSVGRTGELFF.

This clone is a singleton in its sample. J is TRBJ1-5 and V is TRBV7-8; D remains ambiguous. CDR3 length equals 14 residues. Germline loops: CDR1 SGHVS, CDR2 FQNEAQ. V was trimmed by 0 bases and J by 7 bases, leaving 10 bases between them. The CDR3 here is CASSLAPRSQPQHF. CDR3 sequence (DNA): TGTGCCAGCAGCTTAGCACCGCGAAGCCAGCCCCAGCATTTT.

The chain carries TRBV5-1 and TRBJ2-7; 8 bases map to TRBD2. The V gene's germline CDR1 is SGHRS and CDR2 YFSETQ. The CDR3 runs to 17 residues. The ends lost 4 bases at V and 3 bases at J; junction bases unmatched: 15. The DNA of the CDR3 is TGCGCCAGCAGCGGACCTGGTGTTAGCGGGAAAGTCTACGAGCAGTACTTC. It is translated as CASSGPGVSGKVYEQYF.

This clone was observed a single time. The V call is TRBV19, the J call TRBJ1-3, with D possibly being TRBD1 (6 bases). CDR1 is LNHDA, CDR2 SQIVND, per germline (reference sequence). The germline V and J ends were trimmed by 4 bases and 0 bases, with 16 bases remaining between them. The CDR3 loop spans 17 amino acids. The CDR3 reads CASSTSRQARSGNTIYF. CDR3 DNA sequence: TGTGCCAGTAGTACCTCGCGACAGGCTCGCTCTGGAAACACCATATATTTT.

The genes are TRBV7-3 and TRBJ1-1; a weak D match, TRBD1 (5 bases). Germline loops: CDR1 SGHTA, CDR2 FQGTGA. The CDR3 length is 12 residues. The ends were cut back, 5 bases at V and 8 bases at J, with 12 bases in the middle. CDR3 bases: TGTGCCAGCAGCCTTCGCAGGGCAGAAGCTTTCTTT. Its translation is CASSLRRAEAFF.

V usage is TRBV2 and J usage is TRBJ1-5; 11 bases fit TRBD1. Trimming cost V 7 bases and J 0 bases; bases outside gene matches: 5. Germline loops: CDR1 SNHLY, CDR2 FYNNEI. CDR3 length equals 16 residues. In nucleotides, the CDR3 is TGTGCCAGCAAGGGACAGGGGGGGGATAGCAATCAGCCCCAGCATTTT. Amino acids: CASKGQGGDSNQPQHF.